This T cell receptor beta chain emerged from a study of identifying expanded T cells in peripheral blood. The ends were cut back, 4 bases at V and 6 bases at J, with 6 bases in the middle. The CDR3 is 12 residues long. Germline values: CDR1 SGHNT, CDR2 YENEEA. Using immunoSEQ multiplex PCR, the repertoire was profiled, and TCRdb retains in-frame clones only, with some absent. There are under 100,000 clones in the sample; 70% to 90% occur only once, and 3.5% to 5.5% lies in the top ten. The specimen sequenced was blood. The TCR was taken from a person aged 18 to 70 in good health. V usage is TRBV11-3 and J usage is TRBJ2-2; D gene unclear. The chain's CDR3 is CASSSVSGELFF. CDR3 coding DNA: TGTGCCAGCAGCTCCGTGTCCGGGGAGCTGTTTTTT.